This TCR beta chain was recorded in a study of CD8 T cells in ankylosing spondylitis. CDR3 size: 11 residues. Germline CDR1 reads DFQATT; CDR2 reads SNEGSKA (reference sequence). V was clipped by 8 bases and J by 10 bases, with 15 bases between them. This clonotype was found a few times. Its antigen is undetermined. Using its own MiXCR run on the 5' RACE reads, TCRdb lists one record per CDR3 protein. The table includes 380,000 or so distinct CDR3 sequences, around 20% detected once. General study points: Prior literature has documented some motif variants in synovial fluid and blood from reactive arthritis. Clones tied to disease were said to be significantly enriched in matched ankylosing spondylitis synovial fluid. Ankylosing spondylitis blood appeared to be characterized by a TCR beta motif of eight highly homologous variants.

This chain uses TRBV20-1 with TRBJ2-1; D not resolved. The sequenced sample was blood, either unsorted or a sorted T cell fraction (not recorded which). This TCR was recovered from a male donor with ankylosing spondylitis or in good health (not recorded which). CDR3 amino acids: CSSRGVYEQFF. Here the CDR3 DNA reads TGCAGTTCCCGTGGGGTATACGAGCAGTTCTTC.